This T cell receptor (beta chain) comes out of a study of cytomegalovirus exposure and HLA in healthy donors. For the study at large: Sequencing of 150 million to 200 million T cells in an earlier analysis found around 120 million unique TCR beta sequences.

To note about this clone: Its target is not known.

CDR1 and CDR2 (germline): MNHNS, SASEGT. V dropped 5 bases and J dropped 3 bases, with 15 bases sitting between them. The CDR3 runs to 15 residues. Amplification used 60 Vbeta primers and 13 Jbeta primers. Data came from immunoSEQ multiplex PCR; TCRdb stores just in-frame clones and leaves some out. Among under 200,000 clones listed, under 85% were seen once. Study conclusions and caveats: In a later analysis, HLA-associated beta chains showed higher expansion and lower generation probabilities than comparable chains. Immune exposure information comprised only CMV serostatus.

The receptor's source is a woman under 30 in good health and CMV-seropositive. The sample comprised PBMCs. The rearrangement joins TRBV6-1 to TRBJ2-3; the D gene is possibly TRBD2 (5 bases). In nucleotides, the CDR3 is TGTGCCAGCAGTCACGCCGGGGTGGCGACAGATACGCAGTATTTT. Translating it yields CASSHAGVATDTQYF.